The 4 T cell receptor beta chains below come from one sample, sequenced in a study of regulatory T cells in long-lasting Graves disease. The sample's time point: persistent/refractory GD, antithyroid drugs over 5 years with positive TRAb. PBMC-extracted RNA yielded the TCR library. HTBI primers from iRepertoire and Arm-PCR of CDR3 regions yielded the TCR beta libraries. One entry per CDR3 protein results from TCRdb running MiXCR on the multiplex PCR reads. This sample has roughly 700,000 distinct CDR3 sequences, with around 30% found just once. The sequenced sample was peripheral blood mononuclear cells (PBMCs), obtained when the disease was refractory, from a patient treated with antithyroid drugs. These receptor sequences come from a female donor with Graves disease.

This clonotype was observed a few times. V is TRBV6-2 or TRBV6-3 and J is TRBJ2-7, with 9 bases lining up with TRBD2. The germline V gene has CDR1 MNHEY and CDR2 SVGEGT. With V trimmed by 2 bases and J by 0 bases, 2 bases remained unmatched. This CDR3 is 15 amino acids long. The CDR3 region has the DNA TGTGCCAGCAGTTACCAGCGGGGGGACTCCTACGAGCAGTACTTC. It yields the protein CASSYQRGDSYEQYF.

In this sample, this clonotype turned up many times. This chain links TRBV27 with TRBJ1-1; 9 positions agree with TRBD1. Germline-derived CDR1 and CDR2 are MNHEY and SMNVEV (reference sequence). V was clipped by 5 bases and J by 2 bases; unmatched bases: 6. The CDR3 runs to 15 residues. The CDR3 DNA follows: TGTGCCAGCAGTGCCCGGGACAGGGAAAACACTGAAGCTTTCTTT. This gives the protein CASSARDRENTEAFF.

This clonotype was counted at least ten times. The V and J genes are TRBV6-1 and TRBJ2-2; D tentatively fits TRBD1 or TRBD2 (5 bases each). V lost 6 bases and J lost 0, with 14 bases in between. Germline V CDR1 and CDR2: MNHNS, SASEGT. The CDR3 runs 16 residues. This CDR3 is CASSPSGTTNTGELFF. For the CDR3, the DNA is TGTGCCAGCAGCCCCTCCGGGACGACGAACACCGGGGAGCTGTTTTTT.

This chain joins TRBV27 and TRBJ1-6; possibly TRBD1 for D (5 bases). The germline V gene has CDR1 MNHEY and CDR2 SMNVEV (reference sequence). The CDR3 is 14 residues long. V was cut by 3 bases and J by 7 bases, with 10 bases left in between. CDR3 loop: CASSFQGENSPLHF. The DNA of the CDR3 is TGTGCCAGCAGTTTCCAGGGAGAAAATTCACCCCTCCACTTT.